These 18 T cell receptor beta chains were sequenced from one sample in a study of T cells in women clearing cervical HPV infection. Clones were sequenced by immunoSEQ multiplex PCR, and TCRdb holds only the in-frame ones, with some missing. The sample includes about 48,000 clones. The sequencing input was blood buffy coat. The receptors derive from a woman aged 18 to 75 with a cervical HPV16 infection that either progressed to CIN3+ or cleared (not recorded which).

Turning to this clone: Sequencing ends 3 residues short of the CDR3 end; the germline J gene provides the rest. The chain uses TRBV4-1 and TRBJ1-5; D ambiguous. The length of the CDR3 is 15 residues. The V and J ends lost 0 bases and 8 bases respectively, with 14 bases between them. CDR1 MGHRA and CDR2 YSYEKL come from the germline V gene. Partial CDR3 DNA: TGCGCCAGCAGCCAAGAGAACGACTGGATGGAGCCC. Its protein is CASSQENDWMEP. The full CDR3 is CASSQENDWMEPQHF.

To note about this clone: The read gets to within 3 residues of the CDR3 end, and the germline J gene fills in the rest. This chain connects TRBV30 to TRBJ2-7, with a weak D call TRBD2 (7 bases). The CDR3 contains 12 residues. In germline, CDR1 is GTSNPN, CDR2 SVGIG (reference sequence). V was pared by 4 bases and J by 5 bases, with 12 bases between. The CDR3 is CAWTGRGNEQYF. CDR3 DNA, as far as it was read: TGTGCCTGGACAGGGAGGGGGAACGAG.

CDR3 amino acids: CSATDRGAAEAFF. Partial CDR3 DNA: TGCAGTGCGACCGACAGGGGTGCCGCTGAA. The chain has TRBV20-1 and TRBJ1-1, with TRBD1 matching 8 bases. With the read ending 3 residues before the CDR3 end, the germline J gene is used to fill in that end. J lost 6 bases, V lost 6 bases, and 9 bases had no gene match. This CDR3 is 13 amino acids long. CDR1 and CDR2 from the germline V gene are DFQATT and SNEGSKA (reference sequence).

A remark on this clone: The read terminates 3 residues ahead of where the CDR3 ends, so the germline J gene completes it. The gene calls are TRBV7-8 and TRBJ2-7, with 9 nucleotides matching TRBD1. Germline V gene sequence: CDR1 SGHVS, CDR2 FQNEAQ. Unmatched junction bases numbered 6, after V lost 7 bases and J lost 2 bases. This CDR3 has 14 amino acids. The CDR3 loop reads CASTWDRATYEQYF. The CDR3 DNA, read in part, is TGTGCCAGCACATGGGACAGGGCGACCTACGAG.

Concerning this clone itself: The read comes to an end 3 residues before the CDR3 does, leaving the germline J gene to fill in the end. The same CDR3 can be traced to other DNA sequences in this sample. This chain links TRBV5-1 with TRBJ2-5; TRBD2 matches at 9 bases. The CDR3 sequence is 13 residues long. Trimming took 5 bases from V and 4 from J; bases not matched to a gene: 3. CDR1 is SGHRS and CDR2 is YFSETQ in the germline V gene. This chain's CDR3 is CASRGTSLETQYF. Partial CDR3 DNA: TGCGCCAGCAGAGGGACTAGCCTAGAGACC.

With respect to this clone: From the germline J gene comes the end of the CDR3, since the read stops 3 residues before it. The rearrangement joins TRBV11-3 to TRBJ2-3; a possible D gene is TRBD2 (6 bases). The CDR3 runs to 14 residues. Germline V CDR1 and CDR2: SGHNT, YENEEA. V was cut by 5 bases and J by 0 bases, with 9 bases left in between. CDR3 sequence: CASSRSGSTDTQYF. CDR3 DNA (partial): TGTGCCAGCAGCCGGAGCGGGAGCACAGATACG.

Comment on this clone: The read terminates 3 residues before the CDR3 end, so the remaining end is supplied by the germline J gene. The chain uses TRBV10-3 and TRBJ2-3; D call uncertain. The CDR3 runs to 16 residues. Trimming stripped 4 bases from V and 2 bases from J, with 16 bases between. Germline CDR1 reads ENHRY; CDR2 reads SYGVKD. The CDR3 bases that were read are TGTGCCATCAGTGTCTTGTTAGGGTCCGCCACAGATACG. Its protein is CAISVLLGSATDT. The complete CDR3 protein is CAISVLLGSATDTQYF.

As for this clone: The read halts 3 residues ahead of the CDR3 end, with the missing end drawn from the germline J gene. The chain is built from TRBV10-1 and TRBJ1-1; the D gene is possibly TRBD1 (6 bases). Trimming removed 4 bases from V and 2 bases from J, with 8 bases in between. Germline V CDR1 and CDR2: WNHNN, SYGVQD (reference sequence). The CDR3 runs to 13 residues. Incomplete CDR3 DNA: TGCGCCAGCAGTGGGACAGTAAACACTGAA. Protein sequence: CASSGTVNTE. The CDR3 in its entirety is CASSGTVNTEAFF.

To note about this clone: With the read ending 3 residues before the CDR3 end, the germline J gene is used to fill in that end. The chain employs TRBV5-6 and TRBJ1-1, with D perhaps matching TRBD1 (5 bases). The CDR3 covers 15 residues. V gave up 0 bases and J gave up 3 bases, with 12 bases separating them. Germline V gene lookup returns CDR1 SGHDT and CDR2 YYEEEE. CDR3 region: CASSLVPSGYTEAFF. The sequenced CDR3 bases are TGTGCCAGCAGCTTGGTACCTTCAGGGTACACTGAA.

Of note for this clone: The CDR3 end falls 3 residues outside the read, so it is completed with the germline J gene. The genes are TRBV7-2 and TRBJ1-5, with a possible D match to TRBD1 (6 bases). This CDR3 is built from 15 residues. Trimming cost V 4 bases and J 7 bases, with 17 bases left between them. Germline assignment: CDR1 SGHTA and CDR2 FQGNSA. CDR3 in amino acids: CASSSMGGRGQPQHF. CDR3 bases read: TGTGCCAGCAGCTCGATGGGGGGGCGCGGGCAGCCC.

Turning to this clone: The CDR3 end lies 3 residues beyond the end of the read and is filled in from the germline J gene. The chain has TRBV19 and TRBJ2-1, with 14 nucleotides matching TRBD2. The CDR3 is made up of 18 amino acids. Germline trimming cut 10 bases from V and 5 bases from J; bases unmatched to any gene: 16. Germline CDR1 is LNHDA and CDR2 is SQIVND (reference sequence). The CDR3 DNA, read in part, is TGTGCCACCAAGATTAGGACTAGCGGGGGGCCTGCTGACAATGAG. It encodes CATKIRTSGGPADNE. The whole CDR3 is CATKIRTSGGPADNEQFF.

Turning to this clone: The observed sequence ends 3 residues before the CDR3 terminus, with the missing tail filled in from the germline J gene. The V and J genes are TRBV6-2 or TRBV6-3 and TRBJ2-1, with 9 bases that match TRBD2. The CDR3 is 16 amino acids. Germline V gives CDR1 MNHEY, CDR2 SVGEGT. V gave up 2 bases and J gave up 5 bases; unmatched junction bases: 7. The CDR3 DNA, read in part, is TGTGCCAGCAGTTACGACGGCGGGGGGGCCCACAATGAG. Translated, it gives CASSYDGGGAHNE. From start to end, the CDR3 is CASSYDGGGAHNEQFF.

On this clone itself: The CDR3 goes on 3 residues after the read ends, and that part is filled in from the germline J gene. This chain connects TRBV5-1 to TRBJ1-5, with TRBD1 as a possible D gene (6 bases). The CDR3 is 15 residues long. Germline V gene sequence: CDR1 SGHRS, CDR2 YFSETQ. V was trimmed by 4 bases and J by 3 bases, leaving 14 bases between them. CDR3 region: CASSPQGSNNQPQHF. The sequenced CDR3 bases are TGCGCCAGCAGCCCCCAGGGGAGTAACAATCAGCCC.

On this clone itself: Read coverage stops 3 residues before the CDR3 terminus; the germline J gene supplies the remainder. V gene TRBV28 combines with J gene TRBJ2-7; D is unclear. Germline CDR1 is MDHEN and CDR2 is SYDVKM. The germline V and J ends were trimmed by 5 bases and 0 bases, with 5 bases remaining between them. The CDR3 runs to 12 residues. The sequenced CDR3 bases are TGTGCCAGCAGTCCCCACTCCTACGAG. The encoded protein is CASSPHSYE. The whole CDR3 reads CASSPHSYEQYF.

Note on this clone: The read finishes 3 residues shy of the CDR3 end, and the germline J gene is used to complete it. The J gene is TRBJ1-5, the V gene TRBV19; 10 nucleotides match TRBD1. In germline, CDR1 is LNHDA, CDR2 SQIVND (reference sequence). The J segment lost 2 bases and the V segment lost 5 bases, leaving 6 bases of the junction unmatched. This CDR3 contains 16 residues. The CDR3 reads CASSPIGQGGNQPQHF. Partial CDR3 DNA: TGTGCCAGTAGTCCAATCGGACAGGGGGGCAATCAGCCC.

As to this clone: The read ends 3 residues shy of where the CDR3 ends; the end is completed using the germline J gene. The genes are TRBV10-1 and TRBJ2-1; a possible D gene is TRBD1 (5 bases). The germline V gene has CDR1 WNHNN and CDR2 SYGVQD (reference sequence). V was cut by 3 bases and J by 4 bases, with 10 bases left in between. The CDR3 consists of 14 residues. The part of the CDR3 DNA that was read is TGCGCCAGCAGTGACAGGGTATGGTACAATGAG. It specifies CASSDRVWYNE. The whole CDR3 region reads CASSDRVWYNEQFF.

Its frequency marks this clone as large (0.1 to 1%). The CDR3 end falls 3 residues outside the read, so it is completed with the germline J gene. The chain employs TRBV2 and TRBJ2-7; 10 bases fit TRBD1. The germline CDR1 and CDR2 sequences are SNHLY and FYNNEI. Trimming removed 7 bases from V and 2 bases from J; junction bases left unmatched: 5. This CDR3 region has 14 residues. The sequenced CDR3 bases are TGTGCCAGCATGGGGGGACAGGGGCCCTACGAG. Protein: CASMGGQGPYE. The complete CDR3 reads CASMGGQGPYEQYF.

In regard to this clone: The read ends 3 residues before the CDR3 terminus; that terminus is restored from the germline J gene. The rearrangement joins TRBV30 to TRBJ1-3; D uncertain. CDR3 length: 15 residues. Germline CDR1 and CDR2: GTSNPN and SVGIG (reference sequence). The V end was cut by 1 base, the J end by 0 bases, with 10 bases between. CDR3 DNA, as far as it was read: TGTGCCTGGAGTGAAAACAGTTACTCTGGAAACACC. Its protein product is CAWSENSYSGNT. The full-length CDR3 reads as CAWSENSYSGNTIYF. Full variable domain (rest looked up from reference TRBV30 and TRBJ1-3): SQTIHQWPATLVQPVGSPLSLECTVEGTSNPNLYWYRQAAGRGLQLLFYSVGIGQISSEVPQNLSASRPQDRQFILSSKKLLLSDSGFYLCAWSENSYSGNTIYFGEGSWLTVV.